The 22 T cell receptor beta chains below all came from one sample that was sequenced in a study of T-cell reconstitution after alpha-beta-depleted transplantation in children. Preparing the TCRbeta library involved the use of unique molecular identifiers. MiXCR, applied by TCRdb to the PCR reads, yields one record per CDR3 protein. The data show almost 500,000 distinct CDR3 sequences, with over 9.5% seen just once and around 2.2% held by the top ten. The sample in question was PBMCs, obtained before TCRalphabeta/CD19-depleted stem cell transplant. Receptors originate from a child between 2 and 9 years old with inherited bone marrow failure, due to receive a stem cell transplant.

In its sample, this clonotype was seen many times. This chain joins TRBV5-1 and TRBJ2-5; TRBD2 matches 9 bases. The germline V gene encodes CDR1 SGHRS and CDR2 YFSETQ. V lost 0 bases, J lost 3 bases, and 6 bases stayed unmatched. The CDR3 totals 16 residues. CDR3: CASSLGISGREETQYF. CDR3 nucleotide sequence: TGCGCCAGCAGCTTGGGAATTAGCGGGAGAGAAGAGACCCAGTACTTC. The whole variable domain, filled in from reference TRBV5-1 and TRBJ2-5, reads KAGVTQTPRYLIKTRGQQVTLSCSPISGHRSVSWYQQTPGQGLQFLFEYFSETQRNKGNFPGRFSGRQFSNSRSEMNVSTLELGDSALYLCASSLGISGREETQYFGPGTRLLVL.

There are many counts of this clonotype. CDR3 sequence reads: CSATSGLTDTQYF. The CDR3 nucleotides read TGCAGTGCTACTAGCGGACTCACAGATACGCAGTATTTT. V usage is TRBV20-1 and J usage is TRBJ2-3; 7 bases are shared with TRBD2. The germline V gene encodes CDR1 DFQATT and CDR2 SNEGSKA (reference sequence). The J segment lost 2 bases and the V segment lost 4 bases, leaving 3 bases of the junction unmatched. The CDR3 extends over 13 amino acids.

This clonotype was seen many times. The chain links TRBV20-1 to TRBJ2-7, with a possible D match to TRBD2 (5 bases). The CDR3 loop spans 20 amino acids. Germline V CDR1 and CDR2: DFQATT, SNEGSKA (reference sequence). Trimming pared 4 bases from V and 4 bases from J, leaving 35 bases between. CDR3 DNA sequence: TGCAGTGCTACCAAGCGGTCAGCCCCAGCGCCGGGTCCCCGGCGATACGAGCAGTACTTC. It translates to CSATKRSAPAPGPRRYEQYF.

The table lists this clonotype with many counts. V usage is TRBV27 and J usage is TRBJ2-1; D is ambiguous. The CDR3 loop spans 12 amino acids. The germline V gene has CDR1 MNHEY and CDR2 SMNVEV (reference sequence). Trimming shortened V by 1 base and J by 7 bases, and 5 bases separated the two germline ends. CDR3 amino acids: CASSLLVNEQFF. The DNA for the CDR3 is TGTGCCAGCAGTTTATTGGTTAATGAGCAGTTCTTC.

This clonotype was recorded at least ten times. V is TRBV4-3 and J is TRBJ2-2, with 7 bases identical to TRBD1. The trim removed 0 bases at V and 0 bases at J, leaving 7 bases unmatched. This CDR3 contains 18 residues. Germline V lookup: CDR1 LGHNA, CDR2 YSLEER. Here the CDR3 DNA reads TGCGCCAGCAGCCAAGAATTAAAAACAGGGGCGAACACCGGGGAGCTGTTTTTT. Translation gives CASSQELKTGANTGELFF.

This clonotype occurred many times. The chain recombines TRBV29-1 with TRBJ1-4; 10 bases map to TRBD1. In germline, CDR1 is SQVTM, CDR2 ANQGSEA. V was clipped by 6 bases and J by 6 bases; unmatched bases: 4. The CDR3 is 13 residues long. The CDR3 region has the DNA TGCAGCGTGGAGACAGGGGGCGATGAAAAACTGTTTTTT. Amino acids: CSVETGGDEKLFF.

This clonotype appeared a single time. Being one base from a much bigger clone, this may be a read error. V gene TRBV7-2 combines with J gene TRBJ2-5, with D uncertain. Germline V gives CDR1 SGHTA, CDR2 FQGNSA. This CDR3 is built from 14 residues. Here the CDR3 reads CASSLVAIQENQYF. CDR3 nucleotides: TGTGCCAGCAGCTTAGTGGCCATCCAAGAGAACCAGTACTTC.

This clonotype came up many times. The CDR3 loop reads CASSVGGSRAYNEQFF. The DNA for the CDR3 is TGTGCCAGCAGCGTAGGGGGGAGTAGGGCCTACAATGAGCAGTTCTTC. The V gene is TRBV9, the J gene TRBJ2-1; D is tentatively TRBD1 or TRBD2 (5 bases each). This CDR3 is built from 16 residues. The germline V and J ends were trimmed by 0 bases and 2 bases, with 12 bases remaining between them. Germline V lookup: CDR1 SGDLS, CDR2 YYNGEE.

This clonotype came up many times. The chain combines TRBV5-4 with TRBJ1-1; 9 bases line up with TRBD1. The J segment lost 2 bases and the V segment lost 0 bases, leaving 2 bases of the junction unmatched. CDR1 SGHNT and CDR2 YYREEE come from the germline V gene (reference sequence). The CDR3 has 15 amino acids. Written as DNA, the CDR3 is TGTGCCAGCAGCTTGGACAGGGGGCTCAACACTGAAGCTTTCTTT. Protein sequence: CASSLDRGLNTEAFF.

This clonotype was recorded at least ten times. V and J are TRBV29-1 and TRBJ1-1; no firm D call. The V end lost 5 bases, the J end lost 3 bases, and 10 bases lay between the germline ends. The CDR3 consists of 12 residues. Germline CDR1 reads SQVTM; CDR2 reads ANQGSEA. The CDR3 spells CSVTREYTEAFF. In nucleotides, the CDR3 is TGCAGCGTTACTCGGGAGTACACTGAAGCTTTCTTT.

Ten or more counts support this clonotype. The chain links TRBV20-1 to TRBJ1-1; no clear D. The CDR3 runs 13 residues. Trimming left V 0 bases short and J 1 base short, with 6 bases between. Germline V gene data show CDR1 as DFQATT and CDR2 as SNEGSKA (reference sequence). The CDR3 region has the DNA TGCAGTGCTAGAGATCGGCGGAACACTGAAGCTTTCTTT. As protein: CSARDRRNTEAFF.

This clonotype was seen many times. V gene TRBV7-9 combines with J gene TRBJ2-1; D gene ambiguous. The V gene's germline CDR1 is SEHNR and CDR2 FQNEAQ (reference sequence). V was cut by 8 bases and J by 0 bases, with 8 bases left in between. CDR3 length: 13 residues. The CDR3 reads CASLINSYNEQFF. CDR3 in DNA: TGTGCCAGCTTGATAAACTCCTACAATGAGCAGTTCTTC.

This clonotype was detected ten times or more. At one end, the junction sequence differs from germline, possibly due to a read error. This sequence joins TRBV7-9 and TRBJ2-1, with D uncertain. The CDR3 runs 11 residues. The germline CDR1 and CDR2 sequences are SEHNR and FQNEAQ (reference sequence). The CDR3 DNA reads as TGTGCCAGCAGCCGCTACCATGAGCAGTTCTTC. It encodes CASSRYHEQFF.

The sample holds a few counts of this clonotype. This rearrangement joins TRBV4-1 to TRBJ2-4; 13 nucleotides match TRBD2. Germline lookup yields CDR1 MGHRA and CDR2 YSYEKL. Trimming at V came to 4 bases and at J to 4 bases, leaving 13 bases not matched to a gene. The length of the CDR3 is 19 residues. The CDR3 bases are TGCGCCAGCAGCCCCCCCGGGACTAGCGGGGAAGAATTAAAAAACATTCAGTACTTC. Translating it yields CASSPPGTSGEELKNIQYF.

The J gene is TRBJ2-1, the V gene TRBV4-2, with TRBD2 matching over 7 bases. The V segment lost 0 bases and the J segment 6 bases; nucleotides outside the gene matches: 11. Per germline, CDR1 LGHNA and CDR2 YNFKEQ. The CDR3 covers 17 residues. This CDR3 is CASSQDLGAGVLNEQFF. The CDR3 DNA is TGTGCCAGCAGCCAAGATCTGGGCGCGGGAGTTCTCAATGAGCAGTTCTTC.

In its sample, this clonotype was seen a few times. V usage is TRBV28 and J usage is TRBJ2-1; D possibly matches TRBD1 or TRBD2 (5 bases each). V was trimmed by 3 bases and J by 9 bases, leaving 15 bases between them. The CDR3 is 14 residues long. Germline V gene sequence: CDR1 MDHEN, CDR2 SYDVKM. The CDR3 nucleotides read TGTGCCAGCAGTTTCCCCCCAGGGAGTGGTGAGCAGTTCTTC. Its translation is CASSFPPGSGEQFF.

There are many counts of this clonotype. The chain uses TRBV7-9 and TRBJ1-4; D is ambiguous. V dropped 5 bases and J dropped 2 bases, with 12 bases sitting between them. This CDR3 contains 15 residues. Germline V CDR1 and CDR2: SEHNR, FQNEAQ (reference sequence). The CDR3 sequence is CASSLWVGTNEKLFF. CDR3 coding DNA: TGTGCCAGCAGCCTATGGGTGGGGACTAATGAAAAACTGTTTTTT.

This chain joins TRBV27 and TRBJ1-6; 8 bases map to TRBD1. The CDR3 totals 14 residues. V dropped 6 bases and J dropped 9; count of bases not matched to a gene: 7. The germline V gene encodes CDR1 MNHEY and CDR2 SMNVEV (reference sequence). The CDR3 DNA is TGTGCCAGCAGATTACAGGGGGATAGTTCACCCCTCCACTTT. Encoded protein: CASRLQGDSSPLHF.

This clonotype was detected ten times or more. This sequence joins TRBV7-9 and TRBJ2-5; 8 bases line up with TRBD2. There are 15 residues in the CDR3. The germline V gene encodes CDR1 SEHNR and CDR2 FQNEAQ (reference sequence). Losses at the gene ends were 5 bases for V and 2 bases for J; bases not matched to a gene: 7. CDR3 protein: CASSPGGGRQETQYF. The CDR3 coding sequence is TGTGCCAGCAGCCCCGGGGGGGGCAGACAAGAGACCCAGTACTTC. Complete variable domain (other parts from reference TRBV7-9 and TRBJ2-5): DTGVSQNPRHKITKRGQNVTFRCDPISEHNRLYWYRQTLGQGPEFLTYFQNEAQLEKSRLLSDRFSAERPKGSFSTLEIQRTEQGDSAMYLCASSPGGGRQETQYFGPGTRLLVL.

There are a few counts of this clonotype. The rearrangement uses TRBV29-1 and TRBJ1-2, with TRBD1 matching 7 bases. The junction had 4 bases not matched to a gene; V was cut back by 4 bases and J by 8 bases. The CDR3 covers 11 residues. From germline, CDR1 is SQVTM and CDR2 ANQGSEA. CDR3 nucleotides: TGCAGCGTTGGGGACAGTGGCGGCTACACCTTC. Residues: CSVGDSGGYTF. Combining the CDR3 with reference TRBV29-1 and TRBJ1-2 gives the whole variable domain SAVISQKPSRDICQRGTSLTIQCQVDSQVTMMFWYRQQPGQSLTLIATANQGSEATYESGFVIDKFPISRPNLTFSTLTVSNMSPEDSSIYLCSVGDSGGYTFGSGTRLTVV.

Comment on this clonotype: A read error may be the cause here, since a much bigger clone is one base away. The CDR3 sequence is CAISLPLRSDTQYF. The DNA for the CDR3 is TGTGCCATCAGCTTACCTTTACGGTCAGATACGCAGTATTTT. The gene calls are TRBV7-9 and TRBJ2-3; D uncertain. The CDR3 loop spans 14 amino acids. Germline V gene lookup returns CDR1 SEHNR and CDR2 FQNEAQ (reference sequence).

This clonotype was recorded many times. The CDR3 region has the DNA TGCAGTGCTAGAGGGTCAGGCGCTAGCGGGGGATCCTACAATGAGCAGTTCTTC. This encodes CSARGSGASGGSYNEQFF. V and J are TRBV20-1 and TRBJ2-1; TRBD2 agrees at 10 bases. The J segment lost 1 base and the V segment lost 1 base, leaving 10 bases of the junction unmatched. The germline V gene has CDR1 DFQATT and CDR2 SNEGSKA (reference sequence). CDR3 length: 18 residues.